Listed below are T cell receptor beta chains from one sample, sequenced in a study of shared clonotypes between healthy human individuals. Assay: immunoSEQ multiplex PCR; the TCRdb copy retains only in-frame clones and omits some. The sample has 85,000 to 100,000 clones, 60% to 75% seen once. The sample was memory CD8+ T cells sorted from blood. The source is a man under 40 in good health. Both conserved end residues are part of each CDR3.

V: TRBV28
CDR3: CASSLLTSANTGELFF

V: TRBV19
CDR3: CASTPLAGFNEQFF

V: TRBV28
CDR3: CASRALSYEQYF

V: TRBV28
CDR3: CASSLDPGNRYF

V: TRBV10-3
CDR3: CAIQKQGSTDTQYF

V: TRBV27
CDR3: CASGGGWHAGELFF

V: TRBV11-1
CDR3: CASSFGTSNYGYTF

V: TRBV5-4
CDR3: CASKDESDGPYEQYF

V: TRBV28
CDR3: CASSLPQGGRYGYTF

V: TRBV28
CDR3: CASRDKNFQKWGYTF

V: TRBV7-9
CDR3: CASSFGGDTIYF

V: TRBV9
CDR3: CASSGDHSGNTIYF

V: TRBV5-1
CDR3: CASSLVGIPNEQFF

V: TRBV6-1
CDR3: CASSPTPGRGYTF

V: TRBV21-1
CDR3: CASSKANSGIMFGNEQFF

V: TRBV2
CDR3: CASIQNPGANVLTF

V: TRBV14
CDR3: CASSRPGDRASYEQYF

V: TRBV2
CDR3: CASDEGRGGTNTEAFF

V: TRBV29-1
CDR3: CSVGEGLYGYTF

V: TRBV7-6
CDR3: CASSPRLAGGFANEQFF

V: TRBV5-8
CDR3: CASSYSDRASAVF

V: TRBV6-4
CDR3: CASSVDSGNEKLFF

V: TRBV2
CDR3: CASTGTSGSIWDTQYF

V: TRBV29-1
CDR3: CSVGLGSGTEAFF

V: TRBV14
CDR3: CASSQGTASLPGVGSYEQYF

V: TRBV5-4
CDR3: CASSPEASEQYF